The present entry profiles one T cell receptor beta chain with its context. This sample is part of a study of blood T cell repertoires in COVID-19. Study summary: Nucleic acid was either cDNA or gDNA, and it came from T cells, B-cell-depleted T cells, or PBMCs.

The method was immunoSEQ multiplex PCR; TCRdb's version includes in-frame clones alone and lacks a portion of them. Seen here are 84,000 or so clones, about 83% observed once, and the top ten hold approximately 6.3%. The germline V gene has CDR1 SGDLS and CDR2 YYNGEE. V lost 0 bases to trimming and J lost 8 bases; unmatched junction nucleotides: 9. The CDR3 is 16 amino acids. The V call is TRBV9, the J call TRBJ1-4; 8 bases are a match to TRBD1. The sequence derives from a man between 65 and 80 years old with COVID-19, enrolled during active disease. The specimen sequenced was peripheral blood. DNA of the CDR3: TGTGCCAGCAGCGTAGGGACAGGGCAATATGGAGAAAAACTGTTTTTT. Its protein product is CASSVGTGQYGEKLFF.